This TCR beta chain was retrieved from a study of vaccination effects on CD4 cells after COVID-19. TCRdb's copy holds only in-frame clones and misses some; the assay was immunoSEQ multiplex PCR. The sample has tens of thousands of clones; roughly 73% are singletons. Under the ViraFEST assay, PBMC were stimulated with viral peptide pools so that antigen-specific CD4+ T cells expanded. Sequencing was performed afterwards. Once cultured for more than nine days, the cells underwent separation to obtain CD4+ T cells. Participants each got two BNT162b2 or mRNA-1273 vaccine doses. Peptides at 10 ug/ml and IL-2 at approximately 9.7 IU/ml were added to more than 1.5 million PBMC per well. A word on this clone: Its antigen is not known.

Trimming removed 0 bases from V and 2 bases from J; junction bases left unmatched: 1. This CDR3 is 14 amino acids long. Germline CDR1 is SGHNT and CDR2 is YYREEE (reference sequence). The chain couples TRBV5-4 to TRBJ2-5; the match to TRBD2 covers 7 bases. The receptor comes from a human donor who received a COVID-19 vaccine. Specimen: CD4+ T cells from PBMCs cultured with HCoV-NL63 spike peptides, collected after COVID-19 vaccination. CDR3 DNA sequence: TGTGCCAGCAGCTTGGGACTAGCACAAGAGACCCAGTACTTC. Residues: CASSLGLAQETQYF.